This passage covers 30 T cell receptor beta chains from one sample sequenced in a study of blood T cell repertoires in COVID-19. Clones were read by immunoSEQ multiplex PCR, and TCRdb kept only the in-frame ones, dropping some. The sample has a few hundred thousand clones; 85% are singletons. The specimen sequenced was peripheral blood. These receptors all stem from a woman in her late teens or twenties with acute or convalescent COVID-19.

Note on this clone: Other DNA sequences in this specimen translate into the identical CDR3. The V call is TRBV3-1 (or the pseudogene TRBV3-2), the J call TRBJ1-1; D gene uncertain. Germline values: CDR1 LGHDT, CDR2 YNNKEL (reference sequence). The CDR3 extends over 11 amino acids. Trimming removed 8 bases at V and 5 bases at J, with 9 bases between. The CDR3 DNA reads TGTGCCAGCGAGACTGGGACTGAAGCTTTCTTT. Translation: CASETGTEAFF.

V is TRBV5-1 and J is TRBJ2-7; D may be TRBD2 (6 bases). Trimming stripped 5 bases from V and 6 bases from J, with 15 bases between. The CDR3 contains 13 residues. CDR1 and CDR2 from the germline V gene are SGHRS and YFSETQ. CDR3 sequence (DNA): TGCGCCAGCAGTTTTGGGGGTAGCGGCGAGCAGTACTTC. It is translated as CASSFGGSGEQYF.

This clone was seen a single time. The chain joins TRBV5-1 to TRBJ2-7; D possibly corresponds to TRBD2 (6 bases). This CDR3 has 16 residues. Germline CDR1 is SGHRS and CDR2 is YFSETQ. V was clipped by 2 bases and J by 5 bases, with 20 bases between them. The CDR3 protein is CASSFGGATRTDEQYF. The DNA for the CDR3 is TGCGCCAGCAGCTTTGGCGGGGCCACCCGTACCGACGAGCAGTACTTC.

This clone was seen once. This chain links TRBV6-5 with TRBJ1-1; D remains unclear. The ends were cut back, 8 bases at V and 4 bases at J, with 14 bases in the middle. The CDR3 sequence is 13 residues long. From germline, CDR1 is MNHEY and CDR2 SVGAGI. The CDR3 loop is CASLTSFGTEAFF. CDR3 DNA sequence: TGTGCCAGCTTAACTTCTTTCGGCACTGAAGCTTTCTTT.

The V call is TRBV6-5, the J call TRBJ1-3, with D perhaps matching TRBD1 (6 bases). Germline lookup yields CDR1 MNHEY and CDR2 SVGAGI. Trimming left V 6 bases short and J 0 bases short, with 9 bases between. This CDR3 is 14 amino acids long. The DNA for the CDR3 is TGTGCCAGCAGAAAACAGGGCTCTGGAAACACCATATATTTT. Its protein product is CASRKQGSGNTIYF.

The chain recombines TRBV19 with TRBJ2-6; D is perhaps TRBD1 (6 bases). The CDR3 consists of 17 residues. Trimming shortened V by 2 bases and J by 4 bases, and 15 bases separated the two germline ends. The germline CDR1 and CDR2 sequences are LNHDA and SQIVND (reference sequence). For the CDR3, the DNA is TGTGCCAGTAGTATAATCACAGGGTTACCCGGGGCCAACGTCCTGACTTTC. Protein: CASSIITGLPGANVLTF.

This clone was picked up one time. The rearrangement uses TRBV19 and TRBJ1-5; weak D call: TRBD1 (6 bases). V was pared by 4 bases and J by 2 bases, with 12 bases between. Germline CDR1 is LNHDA and CDR2 is SQIVND (reference sequence). The CDR3 is 15 amino acids. The CDR3 DNA is TGTGCCAGTAGTAGAGAAGGGGGGGGCAATCAGCCCCAGCATTTT. It is translated as CASSREGGGNQPQHF.

V and J are TRBV5-1 and TRBJ1-6; the match to TRBD1 covers 9 bases. Germline values: CDR1 SGHRS, CDR2 YFSETQ. Germline trimming cut 0 bases from V and 10 bases from J; bases unmatched to any gene: 5. This CDR3 comprises 15 residues. CDR3 in amino acids: CASSLADRGRSPLHF. CDR3 in DNA: TGCGCCAGCAGCTTGGCGGACAGGGGTAGGTCACCCCTCCACTTT.

The V call is TRBV3-1 (or the pseudogene TRBV3-2), the J call TRBJ1-3; D is unresolved. V dropped 4 bases and J dropped 0 bases, with 13 bases sitting between them. Germline V gene sequence: CDR1 LGHDT, CDR2 YNNKEL (reference sequence). CDR3 length: 16 residues. The CDR3 nucleotides are TGTGCCAGCAGCCCTGCCCGGGTCGGCTCTGGAAACACCATATATTTT. Translating gives CASSPARVGSGNTIYF.

The chain links TRBV30 to TRBJ1-1; D gene uncertain. The CDR3 is made up of 16 amino acids. V lost 0 bases to trimming and J lost 5 bases, with 19 bases between them. Germline assignment: CDR1 GTSNPN and CDR2 SVGIG (reference sequence). In nucleotides, the CDR3 is TGTGCCTGGAGTGTAGAAGTAAGGGCAGCGGGTACTGAAGCTTTCTTT. This gives the protein CAWSVEVRAAGTEAFF.

This clone was seen more than once but under ten times. V gene TRBV6-5 combines with J gene TRBJ1-2; TRBD1 matches 9 bases. Losses at the gene ends were 0 bases for V and 8 bases for J; bases not matched to a gene: 7. Germline CDR1 MNHEY, CDR2 SVGAGI. The CDR3 has 15 amino acids. This CDR3 reads CASSYSPGDRVGYTF. The CDR3 region has the DNA TGTGCCAGCAGTTACTCGCCGGGGGACAGGGTCGGCTACACCTTC.

This rearrangement joins TRBV28 to TRBJ1-2; D remains ambiguous. This CDR3 comprises 13 residues. Trimming removed 3 bases at V and 8 bases at J, with 13 bases between. Germline V gene lookup returns CDR1 MDHEN and CDR2 SYDVKM. Here the CDR3 reads CASSFERYEGYTF. The CDR3 DNA reads TGTGCCAGCAGTTTCGAGAGGTATGAAGGCTACACCTTC.

The chain uses TRBV5-1 and TRBJ2-1; D uncertain. This CDR3 comprises 11 residues. Germline V lookup: CDR1 SGHRS, CDR2 YFSETQ. Trimming pared 4 bases from V and 8 bases from J, leaving 7 bases between. The CDR3 protein is CASSGPDEQFF. CDR3 nucleotides: TGCGCCAGCAGCGGGCCCGATGAGCAGTTCTTC.

The CDR3 here is CASYLSPQGEAFF. CDR3 in DNA: TGTGCCAGCTACCTCTCCCCACAGGGCGAAGCTTTCTTT. The J gene is TRBJ1-1, the V gene TRBV12-3 or TRBV12-4, with a possible D match to TRBD1 (6 bases). The CDR3 spans 13 residues. V lost 8 bases, J lost 8 bases, and 18 bases lay in between.

The genes are TRBV3-1 (or the pseudogene TRBV3-2) and TRBJ1-6, with TRBD1 matching over 7 bases. J was trimmed by 6 bases and V by 4 bases; bases with no gene match: 12. The CDR3 has 17 residues. CDR1 is LGHDT, CDR2 YNNKEL, per germline (reference sequence). CDR3 protein: CASSPQRTGVSNSPLHF. CDR3 coding DNA: TGTGCCAGCAGCCCTCAGCGAACAGGGGTTAGTAATTCACCCCTCCACTTT.

This clone has only one observation. This rearrangement joins TRBV9 to TRBJ1-5, with 7 bases aligning to TRBD1. Germline V CDR1 and CDR2: SGDLS, YYNGEE. The ends lost 2 bases at V and 2 bases at J; junction bases unmatched: 4. This CDR3 region has 15 residues. CDR3: CASSVTGTGNQPQHF. Here the CDR3 DNA reads TGTGCCAGCAGCGTCACCGGGACAGGCAATCAGCCCCAGCATTTT. Combining the CDR3 with reference TRBV9 and TRBJ1-5 gives the whole variable domain DSGVTQTPKHLITATGQRVTLRCSPRSGDLSVYWYQQSLDQGLQFLIQYYNGEERAKGNILERFSAQQFPDLHSELNLSSLELGDSALYFCASSVTGTGNQPQHFGDGTRLSIL.

The chain is built from TRBV7-9 and TRBJ1-5, with D possibly matching TRBD1 (5 bases). The germline V gene encodes CDR1 SEHNR and CDR2 FQNEAQ (reference sequence). V lost 4 bases, J lost 7 bases, and 14 bases lay in between. CDR3 length: 14 amino acids. CDR3 bases: TGTGCCAGCAGCTGGGGGGGGGAGCCGCAGCCCCAGCATTTT. This encodes CASSWGGEPQPQHF.

The chain combines TRBV6-5 with TRBJ2-3, with TRBD2 identical over 11 bases. From germline, CDR1 is MNHEY and CDR2 SVGAGI. The CDR3 extends over 15 amino acids. V lost 5 bases to trimming and J lost 4 bases; unmatched junction nucleotides: 5. The CDR3 here is CASSQTSGGSDTQYF. The CDR3 nucleotides are TGTGCCAGCAGTCAAACTAGCGGGGGATCAGATACGCAGTATTTT.

The rearrangement joins TRBV30 to TRBJ1-2, with a weak D call TRBD1 (6 bases). The CDR3 totals 13 residues. V lost 1 base to trimming and J lost 7 bases, with 13 bases between them. CDR1 and CDR2 from the germline V gene are GTSNPN and SVGIG (reference sequence). The CDR3 here is CAWSAQGFLGYTF. DNA for the CDR3: TGTGCCTGGAGTGCCCAGGGGTTTCTTGGCTACACCTTC.

CDR3 sequence reads: CASSLQGAHSPLHF. The CDR3 nucleotides read TGTGCCAGTAGTTTACAGGGGGCACATTCACCCCTCCACTTT. The V and J genes are TRBV19 and TRBJ1-6, with TRBD1 matching over 9 bases. Trimming at V came to 5 bases and at J to 8 bases, leaving 4 bases not matched to a gene. The CDR3 sequence is 14 residues long. The V gene's germline CDR1 is LNHDA and CDR2 SQIVND (reference sequence).

The chain is built from TRBV24-1 and TRBJ1-1, with 7 bases aligning to TRBD1. With 9 bases clipped from V and 4 bases from J, the junction kept 13 bases outside the gene matches. The CDR3 length is 15 residues. Germline CDR1 KGHDR, CDR2 SFDVKD. CDR3: CATGFRGLDITEAFF. The CDR3, as DNA: TGTGCCACCGGTTTCAGGGGGTTGGATATCACTGAAGCTTTCTTT.

V is TRBV11-1 and J is TRBJ2-3; no clear D. This CDR3 spans 16 amino acids. The germline V and J ends were trimmed by 3 bases and 1 base, with 14 bases remaining between them. Germline values: CDR1 SGHAT, CDR2 FQDESV (reference sequence). In DNA form, the CDR3 reads TGTGCCAGCAGCTTTGGTAGCCCTATCGGCACAGATACGCAGTATTTT. It translates to CASSFGSPIGTDTQYF. Full variable domain (rest looked up from reference TRBV11-1 and TRBJ2-3): EAEVAQSPRYKITEKSQAVAFWCDPISGHATLYWYRQILGQGPELLVQFQDESVVDDSQLPKDRFSAERLKGVDSTLKIQPAELGDSAMYLCASSFGSPIGTDTQYFGPGTRLTVL.

V gene TRBV7-8 combines with J gene TRBJ2-7, with a tentative D call TRBD1 (6 bases). Trimming took 5 bases from V and 1 from J, leaving 15 bases between them. The CDR3 is 15 residues long. The germline gives CDR1 SGHVS, CDR2 FQNEAQ. The CDR3 reads CASSTSGTFSYEQYF. The CDR3, as DNA: TGTGCCAGCAGCACCTCCGGGACATTTTCCTACGAGCAGTACTTC.

The genes are TRBV5-6 and TRBJ2-7, with D possibly TRBD2 on 6 matching bases. V lost 9 bases and J lost 0, with 19 bases in between. Germline assignment: CDR1 SGHDT and CDR2 YYEEEE. The length of the CDR3 is 15 residues. Written as DNA, the CDR3 is TGTGCCACACAAAAGGGACTCCTGAGCTCCTACGAGCAGTACTTC. The encoded protein is CATQKGLLSSYEQYF.

The rearrangement links TRBV7-2 to TRBJ1-5; D is perhaps TRBD1 (6 bases). CDR3 length equals 13 residues. CDR1 and CDR2 from the germline V gene are SGHTA and FQGNSA. V was clipped by 2 bases and J by 5 bases, with 7 bases between them. In DNA form, the CDR3 reads TGTGCCAGCAGCTTAAGACAGGATCAGCCCCAGCATTTT. This sequence encodes CASSLRQDQPQHF.

In this sample, this clone turned up once. The identical CDR3 is also encoded by other nucleotide sequences in the sample. V is TRBV5-1 and J is TRBJ2-2; possibly TRBD1 for D (6 bases). V gave up 0 bases and J gave up 0 bases, with 9 bases separating them. The CDR3 loop spans 16 amino acids. Germline loops: CDR1 SGHRS, CDR2 YFSETQ. CDR3 protein: CASSLEGQTNTGELFF. In DNA, the CDR3 is TGCGCCAGCAGCTTGGAAGGACAGACGAACACCGGGGAGCTGTTTTTT.

J is TRBJ2-2 and V is TRBV10-3; perhaps TRBD2 as D (6 bases). The CDR3 spans 16 residues. CDR1 is ENHRY, CDR2 SYGVKD, per germline. Between the trimmed V and J ends, which lost 4 bases and 4 bases, there was a span of 16 bases. The CDR3 spells CAISGIRGWSTGELFF. CDR3 bases: TGTGCCATCAGTGGTATCCGGGGGTGGAGCACCGGGGAGCTGTTTTTT.

The chain couples TRBV29-1 to TRBJ2-7; D perhaps matches TRBD1 (5 bases). CDR3 length equals 12 residues. Germline V gene lookup returns CDR1 SQVTM and CDR2 ANQGSEA. Between the trimmed V and J ends, which lost 4 bases and 2 bases, there was a span of 9 bases. The CDR3 loop reads CSVVRGTYEQYF. The CDR3, as DNA: TGCAGCGTTGTTAGGGGAACCTACGAGCAGTACTTC.

The rearrangement links TRBV9 to TRBJ1-3; 7 bases align to TRBD1. Germline lookup yields CDR1 SGDLS and CDR2 YYNGEE. The CDR3 has 15 amino acids. V lost 3 bases to trimming and J lost 0 bases; unmatched junction nucleotides: 3. As DNA, the CDR3 is TGTGCCAGCAGCGGTGGGACAGCCTCTGGAAACACCATATATTTT. It specifies CASSGGTASGNTIYF.

The chain has TRBV5-4 and TRBJ1-3; maybe TRBD1 (5 bases). The germline V gene has CDR1 SGHNT and CDR2 YYREEE (reference sequence). V was pared by 4 bases and J by 0 bases, with 17 bases between. The CDR3 runs to 17 residues. This CDR3 reads CASSPGGAAYSGNTIYF. The CDR3, as DNA: TGTGCCAGCAGCCCCGGCGGGGCAGCTTACTCTGGAAACACCATATATTTT.